These T cell receptor beta chains were read from a single sample in a study of control samples from healthy donors and cancer patients. Method: immunoSEQ multiplex PCR; TCRdb's copy keeps in-frame clones and lacks some. This repertoire shows approximately 110,000 clones, about four fifths found once; its top ten account for 13%. The sample comprised blood. The receptor source for this set is a woman in her forties or fifties in good health. Each CDR3 is given with its conserved first and last residue. The order of the fields is CDR3 protein, CDR3 DNA, V gene, D gene, J gene. D genes are given only for firm matches.

cdr3_aa: CASSGQGNYGYTF; cdr3_nt: TGTGCCAGCAGCGGACAGGGAAACTATGGCTACACCTTC; v_call: TRBV2; d_call: TRBD1; j_call: TRBJ1-2
cdr3_aa: CATSETGFSRPQHF; cdr3_nt: TGTGCCACCAGTGAAACAGGGTTTAGTCGGCCCCAGCATTTT; v_call: TRBV24-1; d_call: .; j_call: TRBJ1-5
cdr3_aa: CASRLRGGREINIQYF; cdr3_nt: TGTGCAAGTCGCTTGAGGGGCGGGAGGGAAATAAACATTCAGTACTTC; v_call: TRBV12-2; d_call: .; j_call: TRBJ2-4
cdr3_aa: CASSLVGGNTIYF; cdr3_nt: TGCGCCAGCAGCTTGGTGGGGGGAAACACCATATATTTT; v_call: TRBV5-1; d_call: .; j_call: TRBJ1-3
cdr3_aa: CASSYSSDTIYF; cdr3_nt: TGTGCCAGCAGTTACTCCTCGGACACCATATATTTT; v_call: TRBV6-6; d_call: .; j_call: TRBJ1-3
cdr3_aa: CAANRGSNTGELFF; cdr3_nt: TGTGCCGCCAACAGGGGATCGAACACCGGGGAGCTGTTTTTT; v_call: TRBV6-6; d_call: TRBD1; j_call: TRBJ2-2
cdr3_aa: CASSLGSNSEQYF; cdr3_nt: TGTGCCAGCAGCTTAGGTAGTAATTCCGAGCAGTACTTC; v_call: TRBV7-6; d_call: .; j_call: TRBJ2-7
cdr3_aa: CASSLTGDPNQPQHF; cdr3_nt: TGTGCCAGCAGCTTGACAGGGGACCCCAATCAGCCCCAGCATTTT; v_call: TRBV14; d_call: TRBD1; j_call: TRBJ1-5
cdr3_aa: CASSPGGEDYGYTF; cdr3_nt: TGTGCCAGCAGCCCGGGAGGGGAAGACTATGGCTACACCTTC; v_call: TRBV7-3; d_call: .; j_call: TRBJ1-2
cdr3_aa: CASSLSSVGMETQYF; cdr3_nt: TGTGCCAGCAGCTTAAGTTCAGTGGGGATGGAGACCCAGTACTTC; v_call: TRBV11-3; d_call: .; j_call: TRBJ2-5
cdr3_aa: CAISESYRAEQPQHF; cdr3_nt: TGTGCCATCAGTGAGTCATACAGGGCGGAACAGCCCCAGCATTTT; v_call: TRBV10-3; d_call: .; j_call: TRBJ1-5
cdr3_aa: CASSPGTGEETQYF; cdr3_nt: TGTGCCAGCTCACCGGGTACAGGGGAAGAGACCCAGTACTTC; v_call: TRBV18; d_call: TRBD1; j_call: TRBJ2-5
cdr3_aa: CASSHWTGTNTEAFF; cdr3_nt: TGTGCCAGCAGCCACTGGACAGGGACGAACACTGAAGCTTTCTTT; v_call: TRBV3-1/TRBV3-2; d_call: TRBD1; j_call: TRBJ1-1
cdr3_aa: CASSPQATETNEKLFF; cdr3_nt: TGTGCCAGCTCACCACAAGCCACGGAGACTAATGAAAAACTGTTTTTT; v_call: TRBV18; d_call: .; j_call: TRBJ1-4
cdr3_aa: CASSKLAKSYEQYF; cdr3_nt: TGTGCCAGCAGTAAACTAGCGAAATCCTACGAGCAGTACTTC; v_call: TRBV28; d_call: TRBD2; j_call: TRBJ2-7
cdr3_aa: CASSPGVTEAFF; cdr3_nt: TGTGCCAGCTCACCAGGGGTCACTGAAGCTTTCTTT; v_call: TRBV18; d_call: .; j_call: TRBJ1-1